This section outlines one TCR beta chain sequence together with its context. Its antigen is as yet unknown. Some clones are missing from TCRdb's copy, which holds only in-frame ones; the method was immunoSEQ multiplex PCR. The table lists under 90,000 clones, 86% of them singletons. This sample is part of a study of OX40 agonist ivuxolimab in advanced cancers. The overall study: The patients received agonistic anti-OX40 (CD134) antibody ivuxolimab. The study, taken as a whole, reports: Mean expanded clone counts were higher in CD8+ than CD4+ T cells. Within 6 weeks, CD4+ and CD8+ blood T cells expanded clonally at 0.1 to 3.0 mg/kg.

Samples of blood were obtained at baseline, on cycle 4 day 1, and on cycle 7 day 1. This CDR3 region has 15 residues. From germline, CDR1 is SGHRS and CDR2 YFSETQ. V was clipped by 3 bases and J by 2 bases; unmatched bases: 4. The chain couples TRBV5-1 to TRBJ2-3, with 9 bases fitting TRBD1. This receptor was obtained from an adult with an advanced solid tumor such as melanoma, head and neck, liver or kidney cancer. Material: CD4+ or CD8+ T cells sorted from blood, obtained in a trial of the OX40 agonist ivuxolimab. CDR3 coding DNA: TGCGCCAGCAGCTGGGGACAGGGTATCACAGATACGCAGTATTTT. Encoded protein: CASSWGQGITDTQYF.